The entry that follows covers one T cell receptor beta chain sequence. What it recognizes is unknown. This CDR3 contains 15 residues. V lost 5 bases, J lost 4 bases, and 17 bases lay in between. From germline, CDR1 is SEHNR and CDR2 FQNEAQ (reference sequence). The data stem from a study of CD8 T cells in Susac syndrome. Whole-study results and caveats: The study recognized that its TCR sequencing and HLA analysis covered a relatively small number of individuals.

A quantity of about 0.5 to 1 ug RNA underwent reverse transcription using random hexamers. The method of amplification for TCR beta CDR3 was immunoSEQ multiplex PCR, covering 54 Vbeta and 13 Jbeta. Each CDR3 protein is one row after TCRdb ran MiXCR on the immunoSEQ multiplex PCR reads. The sample holds fewer than 200,000 distinct CDR3 sequences, approximately 95% seen once. CD8+ and CD4+ T cells from blood underwent TCR beta sequencing. The CD8+ and CD4+ T cells were negatively isolated, with the TEMRA cells enriched by FACS. This TCR was sampled from a human donor with multiple sclerosis. Material: CD8+ T cells from PBMCs. The gene calls are TRBV7-9 and TRBJ1-2; weak D call: TRBD1 (5 bases). The CDR3 region has the DNA TGTGCCAGCAGCACCGACAGAACCAACACCTATGGCTACACCTTC. It codes for CASSTDRTNTYGYTF.